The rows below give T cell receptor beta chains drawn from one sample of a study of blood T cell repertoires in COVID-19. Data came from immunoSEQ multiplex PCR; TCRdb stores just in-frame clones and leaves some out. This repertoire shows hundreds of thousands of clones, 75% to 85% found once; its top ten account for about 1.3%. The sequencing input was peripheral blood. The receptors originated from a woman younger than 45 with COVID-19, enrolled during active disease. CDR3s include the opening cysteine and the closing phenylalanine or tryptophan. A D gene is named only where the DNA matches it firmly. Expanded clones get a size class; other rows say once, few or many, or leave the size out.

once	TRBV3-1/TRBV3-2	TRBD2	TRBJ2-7	TGTGCCAGCAGCCAAGGCGGGGGAAACTCCTACGAGCAGTACTTC	CASSQGGGNSYEQYF
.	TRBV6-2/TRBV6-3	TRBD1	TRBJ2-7	TGTGCCAGCAGCGTAACCGGGACAGGGATCTACGAGCAGTACTTC	CASSVTGTGIYEQYF
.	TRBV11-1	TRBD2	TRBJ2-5	TGTGCCAGCAGCTTAGCGTGGAACGGGGGGGCGGAGACCCAGTACTTC	CASSLAWNGGAETQYF
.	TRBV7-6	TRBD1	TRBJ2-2	TGTGCCAGCAGGGATTACAGGGGGCAGACTTCCACCGGGGAGCTGTTTTTT	CASRDYRGQTSTGELFF
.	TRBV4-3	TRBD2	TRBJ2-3	TGCGCCAGCAGCCAAGATCACCCTCTAGCGGGGGGAACGGATACGCAGTATTTT	CASSQDHPLAGGTDTQYF
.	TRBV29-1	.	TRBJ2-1	TGCAGCGTTGCCGGAGGTATCATTTCCTACAATGAGCAGTTCTTC	CSVAGGIISYNEQFF
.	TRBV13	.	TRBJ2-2	TGTGCCAGCAGCTTTACAGGAACCTCGAACACCGGGGAGCTGTTTTTT	CASSFTGTSNTGELFF
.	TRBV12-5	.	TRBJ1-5	TGTGCTAGTGGTTTGGTGGTAGGGAGAAATGATCAGCCCCAGCATTTT	CASGLVVGRNDQPQHF
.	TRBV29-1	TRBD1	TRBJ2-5	TGCAGCGTTGTGGTGTACCAGGGGGCGGGAGAGACCCAGTACTTC	CSVVVYQGAGETQYF
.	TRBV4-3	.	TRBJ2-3	TGCGCCAGCAGCCAAGATCTGGGGGCCCGGGGCACAGATACGCAGTATTTT	CASSQDLGARGTDTQYF
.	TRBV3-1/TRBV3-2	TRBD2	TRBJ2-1	TGTGCCAGCACCCCGGCTAGCGGCGAGCACAATGAGCAGTTCTTC	CASTPASGEHNEQFF
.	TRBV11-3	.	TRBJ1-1	TGTGCCAGCAGCTTTGGAGGAGGGAACACTGAAGCTTTCTTT	CASSFGGGNTEAFF
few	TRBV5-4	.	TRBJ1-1	TGTGCCAGCAGCCGACCGGACAGTCCTAACACTGAAGCTTTCTTT	CASSRPDSPNTEAFF
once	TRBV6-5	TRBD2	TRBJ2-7	TGTGCCAGCTATCCCGGGACTAGCTCCTACGAGCAGTACTTC	CASYPGTSSYEQYF
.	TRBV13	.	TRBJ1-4	TGTGCCAGCAGCGCCGGGGAAAGGGAAACTAATGAAAAACTGTTTTTT	CASSAGERETNEKLFF
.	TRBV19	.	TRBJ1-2	TGTGCCAGTAGTCCCCCGGGGGGGGCTCCATCCTGGAATGGCTACACCTTC	CASSPPGGAPSWNGYTF